This is a list of T cell receptor beta chains from one sample in a study of control samples from healthy donors and cancer patients. The data were produced by immunoSEQ multiplex PCR, yet TCRdb's version contains in-frame clones alone and is incomplete. The table records fewer than 200,000 clones, about 90% of them present only once. Material for sequencing was blood. The receptor source for this set is a man aged 25 to 40 in good health. CDR3s include the opening cysteine and the closing phenylalanine or tryptophan. D genes are given only for firm matches. Expanded clones get a size class; other rows say once, few or many, or leave the size out.

>TRBJ1-5|NA|14|TRBV27|NA
TGTGCCAGCAGCAATAGACAGGTCAATCAGCCCCAGCATTTT
CASSNRQVNQPQHF
>TRBJ1-3|NA|17|TRBV9|TRBD1
TGTGCCAGCAGCGTGAACAGGGGGCCAAACTCTGGAAACACCATATATTTT
CASSVNRGPNSGNTIYF
>TRBJ2-3|NA|13|TRBV14|NA
TGTGCCAGCAGCCAAGATGAGAGGACGGCGCAGTATTTT
CASSQDERTAQYF
>TRBJ1-2|NA|15|TRBV9|NA
TGTGCCAGCAGGACTCCGATGGGGCGTCATGACGGCTACACCTTC
CASRTPMGRHDGYTF
>TRBJ2-1|NA|14|TRBV24-1|NA
TGTGCCACCAGTGATTTGCTACAGGACAATGAGCAGTTCTTC
CATSDLLQDNEQFF
>TRBJ2-5|NA|12|TRBV5-4|NA
TGTGCCAGCAGCATGGATGCTAAGACCCAGTACTTC
CASSMDAKTQYF
>TRBJ2-7|NA|15|TRBV14|TRBD1
TGTGCCAGCAGCCAAGTAGGGGGCGCACGGGCCGAGCAGTACTTC
CASSQVGGARAEQYF
>TRBJ2-5|NA|13|TRBV4-2|NA
TGTGCCAGCTCACCAACAGCCCAAGAGACCCAGTACTTC
CASSPTAQETQYF
>TRBJ2-5|NA|14|TRBV2|NA
TGTGCCACCTCCCGAGTGGACAGTAGAGAGACCCAGTACTTC
CATSRVDSRETQYF
>TRBJ2-1|NA|17|TRBV28|NA
TGTGCCAGCAGTGACCCTCCGGGAGCAAGCTCCTACAATGAGCAGTTCTTC
CASSDPPGASSYNEQFF
>TRBJ1-4|NA|13|TRBV14|NA
TGTGCCAGCAGCCAGGGAGGGCACAGAAAACTGTTTTTT
CASSQGGHRKLFF
>TRBJ2-7|NA|16|TRBV5-6|NA
TGTGCCAGCAGCCCCTTCACGGCGGGGGCCTTCTACGAGCAGTACTTC
CASSPFTAGAFYEQYF
>TRBJ2-5|NA|15|TRBV7-7|NA
TGTGCCAGCAGCCCAACCGGGGGCCGGGAAGAGACCCAGTACTTC
CASSPTGGREETQYF
>TRBJ1-5|NA|13|TRBV7-9|NA
TGTGCCAGCAGCTCCTCCTCAAGACAGCCCCAGCATTTT
CASSSSSRQPQHF
>TRBJ2-1|NA|12|TRBV11-2|TRBD2
TGTGCCAGCAGCTGGGGGGGTATGGAGCAGTTCTTC
CASSWGGMEQFF
>TRBJ2-7|NA|13|TRBV27|NA
TGTGCCAGCAGTCTAGGAAAAGGCTACGAGCAGTACTTC
CASSLGKGYEQYF
>TRBJ2-1|NA|13|TRBV19|TRBD1
TGTGCCACCAAACAGGGGGCGGTCAATGAGCAGTTCTTC
CATKQGAVNEQFF
>TRBJ1-2|NA|12|TRBV6-5|NA
TGTGCCAGCAGAGCCAGGAACTATGGCTACACCTTC
CASRARNYGYTF
>TRBJ2-4|NA|15|TRBV14|NA
TGTGCCAGCAGCCATATAGGGCGAACCAAAAACATTCAGTACTTC
CASSHIGRTKNIQYF
>TRBJ2-1|NA|15|TRBV6-5|TRBD2
TGTGCCAGCAGGCTTAGCGGGGAAGCTCTTAGAGAGCAGTTCTTC
CASRLSGEALREQFF
>TRBJ1-1|NA|13|TRBV5-5|NA
TGTGCCAGCAGCTTGGACAGGGTTTGGAGAGCTTTCTTT
CASSLDRVWRAFF
>TRBJ2-1|NA|18|TRBV21-1|NA
TGTGCCAGCAGCAAAATAATTGGTAGCGGGGGCTCCTACAATGAGCAGTTCTTC
CASSKIIGSGGSYNEQFF
>TRBJ1-4|NA|16|TRBV27|NA
TGTGCCAGCAGTTTAGCGGGGGGGGCGACTAATGAAAAACTGTTTTTT
CASSLAGGATNEKLFF
>TRBJ1-2|NA|16|TRBV27|TRBD1
TGTGCCAGCAGTAACGACAGGGGGCTTGGAAACTATGGCTACACCTTC
CASSNDRGLGNYGYTF
>TRBJ2-5|NA|16|TRBV5-6|NA
TGTGCCAGCAGCTTGTCCAGCTCCGGGCCTTGGGAGACCCAGTACTTC
CASSLSSSGPWETQYF
>TRBJ2-1|NA|16|TRBV5-1|TRBD2
TGCGCCAGCAGTTATCCCCGGACTAGCGGTCAGAATGAGCAGTTCTTC
CASSYPRTSGQNEQFF
>TRBJ1-2|once|15|TRBV7-9|TRBD1
TGTGCCAGCAGCTTGGGGATAGACAGGGGAAGAGGCTACACCTTC
CASSLGIDRGRGYTF
>TRBJ2-4|NA|15|TRBV29-1|NA
TGCAGCGTTGAGGGCGGGGCAGGGGCAAAAAACATTCAGTACTTC
CSVEGGAGAKNIQYF
>TRBJ2-1|once|17|TRBV18|NA
TGTGCCAGCTCACCACCGCAACCGTTTAACCCCTACAATGAGCAGTTCTTC
CASSPPQPFNPYNEQFF
>TRBJ2-7|NA|14|TRBV2|TRBD1
TGTGCCAGCAGAACGACTTCAGGGGGCAACGAGCAGTACTTC
CASRTTSGGNEQYF
>TRBJ1-2|NA|16|TRBV29-1|TRBD1
TGCAGCGTTGATCCCCGGGGAAAGGGGGCAAGCTATGGCTACACCTTC
CSVDPRGKGASYGYTF
>TRBJ1-1|NA|14|TRBV5-4|TRBD1
TGTGCCAGCAGCAAGGGACAGCTAAACACTGAAGCTTTCTTT
CASSKGQLNTEAFF
>TRBJ1-4|once|12|TRBV12-3/TRBV12-4|NA
TGTGCCAGCCGGGAAGGGGCAAAGCCACCAATTTTT
CASREGAKPPIF
>TRBJ1-2|once|13|TRBV28|NA
TGTGCCAGCAGTTTATTGGGAGTCTATGGCTACACCTTC
CASSLLGVYGYTF
>TRBJ2-7|NA|13|TRBV27|TRBD2
TGTGCCAGCAGCGGGAGGCCAGCCTACGAGCAGTACTTC
CASSGRPAYEQYF
>TRBJ2-7|NA|15|TRBV5-6|TRBD2
TGTGCCAGCAGCCGTAGCGGGGCCCTCTTCTACGAGCAGTACTTC
CASSRSGALFYEQYF
>TRBJ2-7|once|14|TRBV7-9|TRBD2
TGTGCCAGCAGCAGTACTAGCGGCTCCTACGAGCAGTACTTC
CASSSTSGSYEQYF
>TRBJ2-2|NA|15|TRBV7-2|NA
TGTGCCAGCAGCCCGACGGGGGTGGGAACCGGGGAGCTGTTTTTT
CASSPTGVGTGELFF
>TRBJ2-7|NA|15|TRBV4-1|NA
TGCGCCAGCAGCCAAGGATTGAGGGGGCGGGGGCAGCAGTACTTC
CASSQGLRGRGQQYF
>TRBJ2-5|NA|15|TRBV27|TRBD1
TGTGCCAGCAGACCTACACAGGGGGCCGGGGAGACCCAGTACTTC
CASRPTQGAGETQYF
>TRBJ2-3|NA|13|TRBV7-9|NA
TGTGCCAGCAGCCAGAGAAGCACAGATACGCAGTATTTT
CASSQRSTDTQYF
>TRBJ1-2|once|13|TRBV29-1|NA
TGCAGCGGTGATGCCGGGGGCAACTATGGCTACACCTTC
CSGDAGGNYGYTF
>TRBJ1-2|NA|12|TRBV6-5|NA
TGTGCCAGCACCACGAGAGGGTATGGCTACACCTTC
CASTTRGYGYTF
>TRBJ2-7|NA|11|TRBV11-2|NA
TGTGCCAGCAGCTTAAGCGCCGAGCAGTACTTC
CASSLSAEQYF
>TRBJ2-7|NA|13|TRBV7-9|NA
TGTGCCAGCAGCTTAACCTCTTTCTACGAGCAGTACTTC
CASSLTSFYEQYF
>TRBJ2-4|NA|16|TRBV10-3|TRBD1
TGTGCCATCAGTGACTTAGTAGGGGGCTCAATAAACATTCAGTACTTC
CAISDLVGGSINIQYF
>TRBJ2-1|NA|12|TRBV30|NA
TGTGCCTGGAGAACAGGGAGGAATGAGCAGTTCTTC
CAWRTGRNEQFF
>TRBJ2-6|NA|16|TRBV6-2/TRBV6-3|NA
TGTGCCAGCAGTTTAACTGAAGTTGCTGGGGCCAACGTCCTGACTTTC
CASSLTEVAGANVLTF